This TCR beta chain was sequenced for a study of blood T cell repertoires in COVID-19. On the study more broadly: Samples came from the United States, Italy and Spain, spanning acute and convalescent COVID-19.

Per the authors' pipeline: Estimated nucleated cell counts came from reference gene primer amplification. Assay: immunoSEQ multiplex PCR; the TCRdb copy retains only in-frame clones and omits some. That table is the source of V, J and clone size, and D and trimming were worked out from the DNA. The table includes over 150,000 clones, approximately 83% detected once. Sample: peripheral blood. This receptor was identified in a woman of 80 years or more with acute or convalescent COVID-19.

CDR3 loop: CASSLLGNTIYF. In DNA, the CDR3 is TGTGCCAGCAGTCTTCTTGGAAACACCATATATTTT. V is TRBV12-3 or TRBV12-4 and J is TRBJ1-3; D gene unclear. Trimming removed 5 bases at V and 3 bases at J, with 5 bases between. This CDR3 contains 12 residues.